The 15 T cell receptor beta chains listed next were all sequenced from one sample in a study of blood T cell repertoires in COVID-19. Clones were sequenced by immunoSEQ multiplex PCR, and TCRdb holds only the in-frame ones, with some missing. The table includes 200,000 or so clones, 88% detected once. Sequencing input: PBMCs or T cells enriched from blood (not recorded which). The receptors shown here come from a woman aged 25 to 39 who had been exposed to COVID-19.

V is TRBV29-1 and J is TRBJ1-1; 8 bases line up with TRBD1. Germline V gene sequence: CDR1 SQVTM, CDR2 ANQGSEA. The CDR3 loop spans 13 amino acids. The V and J ends lost 8 bases and 1 base, in that order; junction bases with no gene match: 6. The CDR3 DNA is TGCAGCTCTGTGGACAGGGCGAACACTGAAGCTTTCTTT. It translates to CSSVDRANTEAFF.

The chain uses TRBV10-3 and TRBJ2-2; D is unresolved. Looked up from germline, CDR1 is ENHRY and CDR2 is SYGVKD. Trimming pared 6 bases from V and 5 bases from J, leaving 7 bases between. The CDR3 sequence is 12 residues long. Here the CDR3 reads CAIRPDTGELFF. The CDR3 region has the DNA TGTGCCATCAGACCAGATACCGGGGAGCTGTTTTTT.

This chain connects TRBV5-4 to TRBJ2-7; 12 bases are shared with TRBD2. Trimming at V came to 4 bases and at J to 0 bases, leaving 17 bases not matched to a gene. Germline values: CDR1 SGHNT, CDR2 YYREEE (reference sequence). The CDR3 runs to 20 residues. The CDR3 coding sequence is TGTGCCAGCAGCCCTCTAGGTGGGGGACTAGCGGGTTCCTACTCCTACGAGCAGTACTTC. It translates to CASSPLGGGLAGSYSYEQYF.

V is TRBV30 and J is TRBJ1-5; D may be TRBD1 (6 bases). CDR1 and CDR2 from the germline V gene are GTSNPN and SVGIG (reference sequence). V was clipped by 2 bases and J by 2 bases, with 13 bases between them. CDR3 length: 15 amino acids. The DNA for the CDR3 is TGTGCCTGGAGTCCAGGGGATTATGGCAATCAGCCCCAGCATTTT. As protein: CAWSPGDYGNQPQHF.

The gene calls are TRBV5-1 and TRBJ2-7, with D possibly matching TRBD1 (6 bases). Germline V gene data show CDR1 as SGHRS and CDR2 as YFSETQ. The CDR3 totals 14 residues. V lost 2 bases and J lost 0, with 9 bases in between. In DNA form, the CDR3 reads TGCGCCAGCAGCTTCACAGGGAGCTCCTACGAGCAGTACTTC. Translated, it gives CASSFTGSSYEQYF. The whole variable domain, filled in from reference TRBV5-1 and TRBJ2-7, reads KAGVTQTPRYLIKTRGQQVTLSCSPISGHRSVSWYQQTPGQGLQFLFEYFSETQRNKGNFPGRFSGRQFSNSRSEMNVSTLELGDSALYLCASSFTGSSYEQYFGPGTRLTVT.

This chain connects TRBV19 to TRBJ1-5, with D tentatively TRBD1 (5 bases). Germline assignment: CDR1 LNHDA and CDR2 SQIVND (reference sequence). The CDR3 extends over 16 amino acids. The ends were cut back, 2 bases at V and 1 base at J, with 12 bases in the middle. CDR3 DNA sequence: TGTGCCAGTAGTATACAGGGTCTTGGGAGCAATCAGCCCCAGCATTTT. Its translation: CASSIQGLGSNQPQHF.

This chain uses TRBV18 with TRBJ2-1, with TRBD2 identical over 9 bases. In germline, CDR1 is KGHSH, CDR2 LQKENI. With 3 bases clipped from V and 0 bases from J, the junction kept 3 bases outside the gene matches. CDR3 length: 16 amino acids. The chain's CDR3 is CASSPASGISYNEQFF. The CDR3 nucleotides read TGTGCCAGCTCACCGGCTAGCGGGATCTCCTACAATGAGCAGTTCTTC.

This chain joins TRBV29-1 and TRBJ2-5, with 7 bases fitting TRBD1. CDR1 is SQVTM and CDR2 is ANQGSEA in the germline V gene. This CDR3 is built from 14 residues. V trimming: 7 bases; J trimming: 1 base; junction bases outside the gene matches: 9. DNA for the CDR3: TGCAGCGCCATTCCCGACAGGGTCCAAGAGACCCAGTACTTC. It codes for CSAIPDRVQETQYF.

This clone was detected only a few times. This chain joins TRBV11-2 and TRBJ1-2; D gene unclear. V was trimmed by 6 bases and J by 4 bases, leaving 18 bases between them. CDR3 length: 15 residues. Germline V gives CDR1 SGHAT, CDR2 FQNNGV. In DNA form, the CDR3 reads TGTGCCAGCAGTCCAGGACTGGGGTTTCGCTATGGCTACACCTTC. Its protein product is CASSPGLGFRYGYTF. The full variable domain, its missing parts supplied by reference TRBV11-2 and TRBJ1-2, is EAGVAQSPRYKIIEKRQSVAFWCNPISGHATLYWYQQILGQGPKLLIQFQNNGVVDDSQLPKDRFSAERLKGVDSTLKIQPAKLEDSAVYLCASSPGLGFRYGYTFGSGTRLTVV.

Turning to this clone: Other nucleotide sequences from this sample produce the same CDR3. The V call is TRBV11-2, the J call TRBJ2-7, with D hard to call. V was pared by 1 base and J by 4 bases, with 5 bases between. The CDR3 spans 12 residues. Germline loops: CDR1 SGHAT, CDR2 FQNNGV. The CDR3: CASSLGRYEQYF. In DNA form, the CDR3 reads TGTGCCAGCAGCTTAGGTCGGTACGAGCAGTACTTC.

The chain has TRBV21-1 and TRBJ2-2; no check of the table's D call, TRBD1, against the DNA was made. TRBV21-1 is designated a pseudogene. The CDR3 is 13 residues long. The CDR3 sequence is CARRQGLTGELFF. The CDR3 DNA is TGTGCCAGGAGACAGGGGTTGACCGGGGAGCTGTTTTTT.

V gene TRBV6-4 combines with J gene TRBJ1-5; D might be TRBD1 (5 bases). Germline V gene data show CDR1 as MRHNA and CDR2 as SNTAGT. V lost 5 bases to trimming and J lost 7 bases, with 21 bases between them. The CDR3 is 16 amino acids. The CDR3, as DNA: TGTGCCAGCAGTCAACCTCGAGACAGTGCCAGGCAGCCCCAGCATTTT. Its protein is CASSQPRDSARQPQHF.

The sample holds a few counts of this clone. The rearrangement uses TRBV5-1 and TRBJ1-5, with TRBD1 identical over 7 bases. CDR1 and CDR2 from the germline V gene are SGHRS and YFSETQ. With V trimmed by 1 base and J by 0 bases, 4 bases remained unmatched. The CDR3 consists of 16 residues. CDR3 loop: CASSLTGAYSNQPQHF. CDR3 sequence (DNA): TGCGCCAGCAGCTTGACAGGGGCTTATAGCAATCAGCCCCAGCATTTT.

The chain links TRBV19 to TRBJ1-1; 8 bases match TRBD1. J was trimmed by 1 base and V by 5 bases; bases with no gene match: 9. Germline assignment: CDR1 LNHDA and CDR2 SQIVND (reference sequence). The CDR3 runs 16 residues. This chain's CDR3 is CASSVDRARTNTEAFF. DNA for the CDR3: TGTGCCAGTAGTGTGGACAGGGCGCGGACGAACACTGAAGCTTTCTTT.

The genes are TRBV28 and TRBJ2-1; TRBD2 agrees at 11 bases. CDR1 MDHEN and CDR2 SYDVKM come from the germline V gene. The CDR3 loop spans 17 amino acids. The V gene end was trimmed by 3 bases and the J gene end by 2 bases; junction bases not matched to a gene: 6. The DNA of the CDR3 is TGTGCCAGCAGTTTTCCTCAGGGACTAGCGGCCTACAATGAGCAGTTCTTC. Residues: CASSFPQGLAAYNEQFF.